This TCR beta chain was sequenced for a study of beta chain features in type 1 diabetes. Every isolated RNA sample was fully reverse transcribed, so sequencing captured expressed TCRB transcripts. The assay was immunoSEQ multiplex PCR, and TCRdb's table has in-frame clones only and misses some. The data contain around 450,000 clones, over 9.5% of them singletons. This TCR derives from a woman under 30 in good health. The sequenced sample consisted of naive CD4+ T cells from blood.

The CDR3 DNA follows: TGTGCCAGCAGCGTGCCGGGTTACCCCACAGATACGCAGTATTTT. Its protein is CASSVPGYPTDTQYF. The gene calls are TRBV7-8 and TRBJ2-3; D call uncertain. V lost 5 bases, J lost 2 bases, and 14 bases lay in between. The CDR3 contains 15 residues. Germline values: CDR1 SGHVS, CDR2 FQNEAQ.